This T cell receptor (beta chain) stems from a study of T cell responses to AZD1222 COVID-19 vaccine. Concerning this clone: Its matching antigen is unknown.

Repertoires were generated with immunoSEQ multiplex PCR, while TCRdb's copy carries only in-frame clones and drops some. The data contain about 220,000 clones, about 92% of them singletons. Study observations and caveats: Donors skewed white British and female; clonal diversity was possibly underestimated. Close to half of all spike-specific TCRs reportedly target regions of the variants that are unmutated. CD4 TCRs associated with vaccination spanned spike, dominating at 160-218 and 743-854. Without day 14 samples, only post-peak T cell repertoires were studied.

This CDR3 has 15 amino acids. Deletions cut 2 bases from V and 4 bases from J, with 12 bases between. Germline CDR1 reads MNHNY; CDR2 reads SVGAGI (reference sequence). The TCR comes from an adult in good health. Sequencing used peripheral blood, obtained on day 0 of MenACWY control vaccination. V usage is TRBV6-6 and J usage is TRBJ2-1; D not resolved. CDR3 sequence reads: CASSYPQLGYNEQFF. The CDR3 region has the DNA TGTGCCAGCAGTTACCCCCAGCTAGGGTACAATGAGCAGTTCTTC.